The 20 T cell receptor beta chains in this list originate from one sample, sequenced in a study of cytomegalovirus exposure and HLA in healthy donors. It was with 60 Vbeta and 13 Jbeta primers that the PCR ran. The data were produced by immunoSEQ multiplex PCR, yet TCRdb's version contains in-frame clones alone and is incomplete. The data show tens of thousands of clones, roughly 80% seen once. The source material was PBMCs. These receptors all stem from a man younger than 35 in good health and CMV-seronegative.

The gene calls are TRBV4-1 and TRBJ1-1; tentatively, D is TRBD1 (5 bases). V dropped 0 bases and J dropped 0 bases, with 11 bases sitting between them. The CDR3 is 16 residues long. Germline loops: CDR1 MGHRA, CDR2 YSYEKL. CDR3 region: CASSQDRTHLNTEAFF. CDR3 sequence (DNA): TGCGCCAGCAGCCAAGACAGGACACACTTGAACACTGAAGCTTTCTTT.

This sequence joins TRBV27 and TRBJ2-7; tentative D call: TRBD2 (6 bases). With 8 bases removed from V and 7 bases from J, the gap between germline ends came to 27 bases. This CDR3 is built from 16 residues. CDR1 and CDR2 (germline): MNHEY, SMNVEV (reference sequence). The CDR3 sequence: CASGKLTSPAGWEQYF. DNA for the CDR3: TGTGCCAGCGGAAAATTGACTAGTCCGGCCGGTTGGGAGCAGTACTTC.

The chain employs TRBV7-2 and TRBJ1-2, with 9 bases identical to TRBD1. This CDR3 comprises 15 residues. Germline lookup yields CDR1 SGHTA and CDR2 FQGNSA. V was clipped by 1 base and J by 4 bases; unmatched bases: 4. DNA of the CDR3: TGTGCCAGCAGCTTAGGGACAGGGGCCCTCTATGGCTACACCTTC. This translates into CASSLGTGALYGYTF.

The rearrangement joins TRBV9 to TRBJ2-3, with a possible D match to TRBD1 (6 bases). Trimming stripped 7 bases from V and 11 bases from J, with 17 bases between. CDR3 length: 12 residues. Germline-derived CDR1 and CDR2 are SGDLS and YYNGEE. The CDR3 loop reads CASGAQGRGQYF. As DNA, the CDR3 is TGTGCCAGCGGCGCCCAGGGGCGCGGGCAGTATTTT.

This clone was detected once. This chain connects TRBV5-6 to TRBJ2-3; 9 bases are shared with TRBD1. CDR3 length: 12 residues. Losses at the gene ends were 10 bases for V and 8 bases for J; bases not matched to a gene: 8. The germline V gene has CDR1 SGHDT and CDR2 YYEEEE. The CDR3 coding sequence is TGTGCCTACCGGACAGGGGCGGGTACGCAGTATTTT. This sequence encodes CAYRTGAGTQYF.

The sample holds a few counts of this clone. The chain uses TRBV7-9 and TRBJ2-7; a possible D gene is TRBD1 (6 bases). The V gene's germline CDR1 is SEHNR and CDR2 FQNEAQ (reference sequence). Deletions cut 5 bases from V and 3 bases from J, with 11 bases between. CDR3 length: 13 amino acids. Written as DNA, the CDR3 is TGTGCCAGCAGCCCGGACAGAAGCTACGAGCAGTACTTC. Encoded protein: CASSPDRSYEQYF.

This chain links TRBV29-1 with TRBJ1-2; no reliable D call. In germline, CDR1 is SQVTM, CDR2 ANQGSEA. Trimming pared 3 bases from V and 0 bases from J, leaving 8 bases between. The CDR3 totals 13 residues. In DNA form, the CDR3 reads TGCAGCGTTGATGCAGATACTAACTATGGCTACACCTTC. It yields the protein CSVDADTNYGYTF.

V is TRBV5-1 and J is TRBJ2-5; unclear D gene. Trimming took 3 bases from V and 4 from J, leaving 10 bases between them. The CDR3 is made up of 13 amino acids. Germline lookup yields CDR1 SGHRS and CDR2 YFSETQ. This CDR3 reads CASSSAGSETQYF. Written as DNA, the CDR3 is TGCGCCAGCAGCTCCGCTGGCTCAGAGACCCAGTACTTC. The whole variable domain, remainder taken from reference TRBV5-1 and TRBJ2-5, is KAGVTQTPRYLIKTRGQQVTLSCSPISGHRSVSWYQQTPGQGLQFLFEYFSETQRNKGNFPGRFSGRQFSNSRSEMNVSTLELGDSALYLCASSSAGSETQYFGPGTRLLVL.

This chain uses TRBV27 with TRBJ2-5; 7 bases agree with TRBD1. Gene TRBJ2-7 matches the end of the DNA better, so the J call may be wrong. Germline assignment: CDR1 MNHEY and CDR2 SMNVEV (reference sequence). The CDR3 sequence is 15 residues long. The CDR3 loop reads CASSSTGSSTYEQYF. CDR3 DNA sequence: TGTGCCAGCAGTTCGACAGGGTCCTCCACCTACGAGCAGTACTTC.

The V gene is TRBV14, the J gene TRBJ1-1; D gene uncertain. CDR1 is SGHDN, CDR2 FVKESK, per germline. Trimming removed 0 bases from V and 8 bases from J, with 16 bases in between. The length of the CDR3 is 15 residues. The CDR3 region has the DNA TGTGCCAGCAGCCAAGATGCGGTTGGTCAGAGGGAAGCTTTCTTT. It yields the protein CASSQDAVGQREAFF.

The chain employs TRBV29-1 and TRBJ2-7, with TRBD1 matching over 7 bases. There are 13 residues in the CDR3. CDR1 is SQVTM and CDR2 is ANQGSEA in the germline V gene. Trimming took 4 bases from V and 1 from J; bases not matched to a gene: 4. CDR3 protein: CSVGGQTSYEQYF. As DNA, the CDR3 is TGCAGCGTTGGGGGACAGACTTCCTACGAGCAGTACTTC.

The chain carries TRBV10-1 and TRBJ2-1; 9 bases map to TRBD1. Trimming took 10 bases from V and 8 from J; bases not matched to a gene: 9. Germline V gene data show CDR1 as WNHNN and CDR2 as SYGVQD (reference sequence). The CDR3 is made up of 13 amino acids. The CDR3 protein is CAILTGGRDEQFF. In nucleotides, the CDR3 is TGCGCCATCCTGACAGGGGGGCGCGATGAGCAGTTCTTC.

This clone was counted between two and nine times. This rearrangement joins TRBV5-8 to TRBJ1-1; the D is unclear. The CDR3 length is 13 residues. With 5 bases removed from V and 1 base from J, the gap between germline ends came to 9 bases. Germline values: CDR1 SGHTS, CDR2 YDEGEE. CDR3 in DNA: TGTGCCAGCAGTGGAGGTTGGAACACTGAAGCTTTCTTT. Translating gives CASSGGWNTEAFF.

The J gene is TRBJ2-7, the V gene TRBV10-3; 7 bases match TRBD2. V shed 4 bases, J shed 2 bases, and the junction held 14 bases outside the gene matches. Germline V gene sequence: CDR1 ENHRY, CDR2 SYGVKD. This CDR3 is built from 17 residues. CDR3 nucleotides: TGTGCCATCAGTGGGGAGGGCTCGGATGTAGTAGCCTACGAGCAGTACTTC. Protein: CAISGEGSDVVAYEQYF.

The chain carries TRBV6-5 and TRBJ2-5, with D possibly being TRBD2 (7 bases). TRBJ2-7 matches the DNA end more closely, so the J call is doubtful. The CDR3 loop spans 12 amino acids. Germline CDR1 is MNHEY and CDR2 is SVGAGI. Written as DNA, the CDR3 is TGTGCCAGCAGGGGGGGGCCCGGCGAGCAGTACTTC. This sequence encodes CASRGGPGEQYF.

CDR3 DNA: TGTGCCAGCAGCCAAGAAACACAGCCACGCACAGATACGCAGTATTTT. Its protein product is CASSQETQPRTDTQYF. The rearrangement uses TRBV4-2 and TRBJ2-3; D remains unclear. The CDR3 is 16 residues long. Germline lookup yields CDR1 LGHNA and CDR2 YNFKEQ. Trimming took off 0 bases at V and 1 base at J, with 11 bases between the two ends.

The rearrangement uses TRBV28 and TRBJ2-3; 10 positions match TRBD1. This CDR3 is 19 amino acids long. Germline V gene data show CDR1 as MDHEN and CDR2 as SYDVKM. The J segment lost 4 bases and the V segment lost 5 bases, leaving 18 bases of the junction unmatched. This CDR3 reads CASSPRTSSGTGAADTQYF. CDR3 in DNA: TGTGCCAGCAGTCCGCGAACCTCCTCCGGGACAGGGGCGGCAGATACGCAGTATTTT.

The chain joins TRBV28 to TRBJ1-3; D ambiguous. Germline lookup yields CDR1 MDHEN and CDR2 SYDVKM. CDR3 length equals 15 residues. The V gene lost 7 bases and the J gene lost 1 base, with 14 bases spanning the gap. For the CDR3, the DNA is TGTGCCAGCAACGCCTTCCAGGCTTCTGGAAACACCATATATTTT. It specifies CASNAFQASGNTIYF. Full variable domain (missing parts from reference TRBV28 and TRBJ1-3): DVKVTQSSRYLVKRTGEKVFLECVQDMDHENMFWYRQDPGLGLRLIYFSYDVKMKEKGDIPEGYSVSREKKERFSLILESASTNQTSMYLCASNAFQASGNTIYFGEGSWLTVV.

The J gene is TRBJ2-3, the V gene TRBV4-3; 10 positions match TRBD2. Germline CDR1 LGHNA, CDR2 YSLEER. V lost 0 bases, J lost 6 bases, and 6 bases stayed unmatched. The CDR3 extends over 16 amino acids. The CDR3 DNA follows: TGCGCCAGCAGCCAAGAGCTAGCGGGAGTGGGCGATACGCAGTATTTT. The encoded protein is CASSQELAGVGDTQYF.

This chain uses TRBV7-6 with TRBJ2-2; 8 nucleotides line up with TRBD2. The ends lost 1 base at V and 6 bases at J; junction bases unmatched: 4. This CDR3 region has 15 residues. Germline assignment: CDR1 SGHVS and CDR2 FNYEAQ. The CDR3: CASSLDLLAAGELFF. The CDR3 nucleotides read TGTGCCAGCAGCTTAGATCTACTAGCGGCCGGGGAGCTGTTTTTT.